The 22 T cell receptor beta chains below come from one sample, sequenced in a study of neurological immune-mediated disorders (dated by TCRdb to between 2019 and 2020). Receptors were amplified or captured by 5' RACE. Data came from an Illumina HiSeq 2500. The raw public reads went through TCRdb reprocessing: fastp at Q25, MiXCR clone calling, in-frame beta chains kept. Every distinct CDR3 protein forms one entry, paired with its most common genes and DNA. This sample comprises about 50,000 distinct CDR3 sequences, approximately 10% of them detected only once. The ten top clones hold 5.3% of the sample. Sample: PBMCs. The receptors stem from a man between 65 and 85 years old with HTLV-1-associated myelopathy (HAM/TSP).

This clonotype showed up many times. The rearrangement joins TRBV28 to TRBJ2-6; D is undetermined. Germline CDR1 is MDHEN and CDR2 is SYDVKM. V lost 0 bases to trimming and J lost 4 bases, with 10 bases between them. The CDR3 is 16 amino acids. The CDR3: CASSLWTPSGANVLTF. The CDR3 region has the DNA TGTGCCAGCAGTTTATGGACGCCCTCGGGGGCCAACGTCCTGACTTTC.

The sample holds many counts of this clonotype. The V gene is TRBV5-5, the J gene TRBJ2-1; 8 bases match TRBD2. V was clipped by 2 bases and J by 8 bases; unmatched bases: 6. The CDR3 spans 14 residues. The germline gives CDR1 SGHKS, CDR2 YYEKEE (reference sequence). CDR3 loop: CASSFGSTSDEQFF. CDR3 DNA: TGTGCCAGCAGCTTTGGGTCGACTAGCGATGAGCAGTTCTTC.

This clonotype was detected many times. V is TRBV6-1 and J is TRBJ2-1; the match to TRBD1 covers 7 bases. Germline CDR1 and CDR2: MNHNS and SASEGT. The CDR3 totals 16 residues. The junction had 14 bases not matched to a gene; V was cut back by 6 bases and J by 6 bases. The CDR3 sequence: CASRTRGGEVTNEQFF. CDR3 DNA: TGTGCCAGCAGAACAAGAGGGGGCGAAGTCACCAATGAGCAGTTCTTC.

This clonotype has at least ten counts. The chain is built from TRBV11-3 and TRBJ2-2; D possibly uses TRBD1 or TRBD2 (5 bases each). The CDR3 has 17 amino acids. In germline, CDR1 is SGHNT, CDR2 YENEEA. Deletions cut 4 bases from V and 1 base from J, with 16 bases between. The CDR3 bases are TGTGCCAGCAGCTCGGGGCCCGGGACCGAGAACACCGGGGAGCTGTTTTTT. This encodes CASSSGPGTENTGELFF.

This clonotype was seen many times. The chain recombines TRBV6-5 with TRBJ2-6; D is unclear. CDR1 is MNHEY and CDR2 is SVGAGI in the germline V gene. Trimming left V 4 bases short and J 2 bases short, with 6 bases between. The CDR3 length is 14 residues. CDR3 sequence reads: CASSWLTGANVLTF. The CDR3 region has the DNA TGTGCCAGCAGTTGGCTTACTGGGGCCAACGTCCTGACTTTC.

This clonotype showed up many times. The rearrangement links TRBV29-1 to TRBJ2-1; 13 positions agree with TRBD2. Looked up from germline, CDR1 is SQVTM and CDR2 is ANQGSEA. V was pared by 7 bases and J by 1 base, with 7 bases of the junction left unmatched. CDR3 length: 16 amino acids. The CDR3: CSAKGLAGPSYNEQFF. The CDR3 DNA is TGCAGCGCAAAGGGACTAGCGGGGCCTTCCTACAATGAGCAGTTCTTC.

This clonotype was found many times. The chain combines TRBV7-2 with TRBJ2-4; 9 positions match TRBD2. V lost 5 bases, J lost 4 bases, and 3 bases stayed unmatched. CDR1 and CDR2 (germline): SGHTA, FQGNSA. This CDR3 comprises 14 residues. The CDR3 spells CASSATSGKNIQYF. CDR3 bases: TGTGCCAGCAGCGCCACTAGCGGGAAAAACATTCAGTACTTC.

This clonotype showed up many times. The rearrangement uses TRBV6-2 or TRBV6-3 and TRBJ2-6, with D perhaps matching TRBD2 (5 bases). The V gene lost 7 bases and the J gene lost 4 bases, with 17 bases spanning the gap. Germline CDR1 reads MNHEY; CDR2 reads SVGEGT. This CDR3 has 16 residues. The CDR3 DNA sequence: TGTGCCAGCACCCAACGGGGAATGGCCGGGGCCAACGTCCTGACTTTC. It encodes CASTQRGMAGANVLTF.

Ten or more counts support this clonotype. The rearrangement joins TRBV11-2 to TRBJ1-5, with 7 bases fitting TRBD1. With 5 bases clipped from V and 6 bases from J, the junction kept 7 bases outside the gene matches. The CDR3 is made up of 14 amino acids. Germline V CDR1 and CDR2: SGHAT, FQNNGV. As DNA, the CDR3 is TGTGCCAGCAGCCCAGGGGGGCGCGGTCAGCCCCAGCATTTT. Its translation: CASSPGGRGQPQHF.

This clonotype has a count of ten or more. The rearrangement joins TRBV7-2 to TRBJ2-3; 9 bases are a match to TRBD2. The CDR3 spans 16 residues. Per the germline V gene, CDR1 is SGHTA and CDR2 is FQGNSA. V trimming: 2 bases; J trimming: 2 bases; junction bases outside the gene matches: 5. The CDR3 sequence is CASSLSLAGFTDTQYF. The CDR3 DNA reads TGTGCCAGCAGCTTATCCCTAGCGGGGTTCACAGATACGCAGTATTTT. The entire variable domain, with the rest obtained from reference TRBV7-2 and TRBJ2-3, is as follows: GAGVSQSPSNKVTEKGKDVELRCDPISGHTALYWYRQSLGQGLEFLIYFQGNSAPDKSGLPSDRFSAERTGGSVSTLTIQRTQQEDSAVYLCASSLSLAGFTDTQYFGPGTRLTVL.

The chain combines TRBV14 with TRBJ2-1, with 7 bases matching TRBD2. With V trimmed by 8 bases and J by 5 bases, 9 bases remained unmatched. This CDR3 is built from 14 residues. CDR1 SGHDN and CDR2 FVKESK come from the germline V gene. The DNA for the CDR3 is TGTGCCAGCGTTCCCACTAGCGTTAACAATGAGCAGTTCTTC. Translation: CASVPTSVNNEQFF.

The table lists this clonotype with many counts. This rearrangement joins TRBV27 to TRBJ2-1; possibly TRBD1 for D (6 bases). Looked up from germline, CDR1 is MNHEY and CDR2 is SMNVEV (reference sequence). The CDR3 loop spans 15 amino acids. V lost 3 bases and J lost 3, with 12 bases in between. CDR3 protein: CASSLGAGIYNEQFF. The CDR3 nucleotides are TGTGCCAGCAGTTTGGGGGCGGGTATCTACAATGAGCAGTTCTTC.

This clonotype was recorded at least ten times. This chain's CDR3 is CASSVSGSTHEQYF. The CDR3 bases are TGTGCCAGTTCCGTTAGCGGGAGTACCCACGAGCAGTACTTC. The chain is built from TRBV12-3 or TRBV12-4 and TRBJ2-7, with 9 bases lining up with TRBD2. Germline trimming cut 9 bases from V and 5 bases from J; bases unmatched to any gene: 11. There are 14 residues in the CDR3.

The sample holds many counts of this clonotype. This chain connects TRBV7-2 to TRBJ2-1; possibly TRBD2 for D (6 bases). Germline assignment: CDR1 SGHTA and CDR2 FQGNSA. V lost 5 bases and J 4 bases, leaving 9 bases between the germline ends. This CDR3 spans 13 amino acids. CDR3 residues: CASSPDYYNEQFF. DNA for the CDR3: TGTGCCAGCAGCCCGGACTATTACAATGAGCAGTTCTTC.

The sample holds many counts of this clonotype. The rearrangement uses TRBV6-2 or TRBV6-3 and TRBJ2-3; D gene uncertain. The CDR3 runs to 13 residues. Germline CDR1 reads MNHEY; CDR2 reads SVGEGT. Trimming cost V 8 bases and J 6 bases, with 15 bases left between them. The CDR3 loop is CASEGPPTDTQYF. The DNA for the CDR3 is TGTGCCAGCGAAGGACCGCCGACGGATACGCAGTATTTT.

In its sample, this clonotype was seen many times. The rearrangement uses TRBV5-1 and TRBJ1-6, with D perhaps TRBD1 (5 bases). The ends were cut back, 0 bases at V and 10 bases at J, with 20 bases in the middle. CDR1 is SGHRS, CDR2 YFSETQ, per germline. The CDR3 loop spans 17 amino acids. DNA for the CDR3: TGCGCCAGCAGCTTGGCCTCAGGGAGAGGAGTAAGGTCACCCCTCCACTTT. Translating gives CASSLASGRGVRSPLHF.

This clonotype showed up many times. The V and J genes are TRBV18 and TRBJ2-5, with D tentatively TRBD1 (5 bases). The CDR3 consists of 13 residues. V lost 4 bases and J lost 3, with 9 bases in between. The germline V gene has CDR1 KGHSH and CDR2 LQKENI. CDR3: CASSLTDKETQYF. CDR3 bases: TGTGCCAGCTCACTGACAGATAAAGAGACCCAGTACTTC.

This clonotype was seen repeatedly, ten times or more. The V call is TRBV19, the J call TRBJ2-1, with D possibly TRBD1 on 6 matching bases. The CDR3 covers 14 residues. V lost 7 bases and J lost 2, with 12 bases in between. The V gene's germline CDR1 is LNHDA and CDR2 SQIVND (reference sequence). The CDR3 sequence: CASTEQGAYNEQFF. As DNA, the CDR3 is TGTGCCAGTACCGAACAGGGTGCCTACAATGAGCAGTTCTTC.

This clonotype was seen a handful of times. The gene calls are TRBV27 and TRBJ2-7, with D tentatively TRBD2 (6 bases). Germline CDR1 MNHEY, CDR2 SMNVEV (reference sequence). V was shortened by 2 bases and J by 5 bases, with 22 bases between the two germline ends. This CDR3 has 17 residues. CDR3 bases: TGTGCCAGCAGTTTAAGGAGCGGAGGAGGGTTTTGGGACGAGCAGTACTTC. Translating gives CASSLRSGGGFWDEQYF.

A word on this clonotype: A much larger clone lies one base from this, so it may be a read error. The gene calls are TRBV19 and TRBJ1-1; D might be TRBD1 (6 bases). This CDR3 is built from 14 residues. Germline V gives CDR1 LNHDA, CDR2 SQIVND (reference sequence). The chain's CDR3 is CTSRRGGANTEAFF. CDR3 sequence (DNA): TGTACCAGTCGGAGAGGGGGTGCGAACACTGAAGCTTTCTTT.

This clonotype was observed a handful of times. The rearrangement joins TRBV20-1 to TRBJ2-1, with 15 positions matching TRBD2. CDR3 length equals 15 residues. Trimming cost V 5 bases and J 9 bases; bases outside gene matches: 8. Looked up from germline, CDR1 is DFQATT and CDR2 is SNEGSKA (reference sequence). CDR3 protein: CSAGGLAGGGSEQFF. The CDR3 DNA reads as TGCAGTGCTGGGGGACTAGCGGGAGGAGGTAGTGAGCAGTTCTTC.

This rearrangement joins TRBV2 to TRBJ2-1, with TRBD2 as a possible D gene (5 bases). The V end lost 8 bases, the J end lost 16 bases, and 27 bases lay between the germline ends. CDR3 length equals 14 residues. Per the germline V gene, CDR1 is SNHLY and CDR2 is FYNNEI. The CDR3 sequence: CASPTTGPMSGLFF. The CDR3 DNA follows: TGTGCCAGCCCTACAACCGGACCAATGAGCGGCCTATTCTTC.